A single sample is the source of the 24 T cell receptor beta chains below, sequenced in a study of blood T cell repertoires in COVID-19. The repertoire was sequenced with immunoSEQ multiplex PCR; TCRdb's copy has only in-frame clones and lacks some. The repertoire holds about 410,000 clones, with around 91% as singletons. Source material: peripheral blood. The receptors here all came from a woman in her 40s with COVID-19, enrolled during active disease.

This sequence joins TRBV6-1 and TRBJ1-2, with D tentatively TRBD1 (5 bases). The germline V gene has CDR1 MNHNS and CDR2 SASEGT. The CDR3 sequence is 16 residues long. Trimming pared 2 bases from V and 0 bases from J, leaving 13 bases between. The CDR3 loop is CASSERPTDTNYGYTF. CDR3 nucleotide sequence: TGTGCCAGCAGTGAACGTCCGACAGACACTAACTATGGCTACACCTTC.

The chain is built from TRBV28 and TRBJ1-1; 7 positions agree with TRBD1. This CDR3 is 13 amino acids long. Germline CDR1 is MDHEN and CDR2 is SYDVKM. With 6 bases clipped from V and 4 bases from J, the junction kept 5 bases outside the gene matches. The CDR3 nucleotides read TGTGCCAGCAGGCTCGACAGGGTCACTGAAGCTTTCTTT. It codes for CASRLDRVTEAFF.

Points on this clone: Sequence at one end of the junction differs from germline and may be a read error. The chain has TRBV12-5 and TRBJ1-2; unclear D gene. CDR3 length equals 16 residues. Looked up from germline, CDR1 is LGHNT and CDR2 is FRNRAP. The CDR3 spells CASGLVPRANPYGYTF. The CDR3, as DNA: TGTGCTAGTGGTTTGGTACCGCGGGCCAATCCCTATGGCTACACTTTC.

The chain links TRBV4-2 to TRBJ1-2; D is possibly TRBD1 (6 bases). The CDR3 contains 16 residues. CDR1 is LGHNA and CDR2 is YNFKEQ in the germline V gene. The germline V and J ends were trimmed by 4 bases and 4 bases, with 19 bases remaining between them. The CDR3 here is CASSRRTRQAGYGYTF. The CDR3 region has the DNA TGTGCCAGCAGCCGCAGGACGAGACAGGCGGGCTATGGCTACACCTTC.

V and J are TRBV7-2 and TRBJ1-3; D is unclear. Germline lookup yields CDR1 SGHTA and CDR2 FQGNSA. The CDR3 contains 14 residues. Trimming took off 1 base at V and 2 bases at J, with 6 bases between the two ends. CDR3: CASSLGTAGNTIYF. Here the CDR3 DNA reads TGTGCCAGCAGCTTAGGCACAGCTGGAAACACCATATATTTT. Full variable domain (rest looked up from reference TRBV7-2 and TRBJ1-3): GAGVSQSPSNKVTEKGKDVELRCDPISGHTALYWYRQSLGQGLEFLIYFQGNSAPDKSGLPSDRFSAERTGGSVSTLTIQRTQQEDSAVYLCASSLGTAGNTIYFGEGSWLTVV.

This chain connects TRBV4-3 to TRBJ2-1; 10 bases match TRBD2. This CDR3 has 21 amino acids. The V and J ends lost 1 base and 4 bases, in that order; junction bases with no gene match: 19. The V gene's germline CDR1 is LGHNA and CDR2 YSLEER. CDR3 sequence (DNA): TGCGCCAGCAGCCAAGCGGCTCATATCCTTTTTGGGACTAGCGTATACAATGAGCAGTTCTTC. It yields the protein CASSQAAHILFGTSVYNEQFF.

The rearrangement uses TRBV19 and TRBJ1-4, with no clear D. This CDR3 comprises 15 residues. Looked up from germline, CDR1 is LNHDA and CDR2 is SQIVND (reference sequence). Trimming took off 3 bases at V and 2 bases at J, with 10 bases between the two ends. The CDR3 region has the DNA TGTGCCAGTAGTATCGGAGGGTCTACTAATGAAAAACTGTTTTTT. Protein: CASSIGGSTNEKLFF. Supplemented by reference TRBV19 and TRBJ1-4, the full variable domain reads DGGITQSPKYLFRKEGQNVTLSCEQNLNHDAMYWYRQDPGQGLRLIYYSQIVNDFQKGDIAEGYSVSREKKESFPLTVTSAQKNPTAFYLCASSIGGSTNEKLFFGSGTQLSVL.

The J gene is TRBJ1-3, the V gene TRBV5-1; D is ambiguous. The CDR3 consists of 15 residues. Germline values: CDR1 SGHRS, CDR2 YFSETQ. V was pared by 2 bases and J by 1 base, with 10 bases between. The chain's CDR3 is CASSLRAGSGNTIYF. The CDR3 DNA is TGCGCCAGCAGCTTACGAGCAGGATCTGGAAACACCATATATTTT.

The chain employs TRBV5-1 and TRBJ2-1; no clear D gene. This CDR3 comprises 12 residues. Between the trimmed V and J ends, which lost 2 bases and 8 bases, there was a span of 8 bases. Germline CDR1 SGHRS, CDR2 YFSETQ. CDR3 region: CASSFSWDEQFF. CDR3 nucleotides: TGCGCCAGCAGCTTTAGCTGGGATGAGCAGTTCTTC. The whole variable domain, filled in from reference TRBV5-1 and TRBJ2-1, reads KAGVTQTPRYLIKTRGQQVTLSCSPISGHRSVSWYQQTPGQGLQFLFEYFSETQRNKGNFPGRFSGRQFSNSRSEMNVSTLELGDSALYLCASSFSWDEQFFGPGTRLTVL.

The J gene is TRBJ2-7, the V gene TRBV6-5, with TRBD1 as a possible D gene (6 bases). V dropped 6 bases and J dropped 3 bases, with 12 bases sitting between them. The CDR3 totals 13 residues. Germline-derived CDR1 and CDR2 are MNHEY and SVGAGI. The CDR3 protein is CASSPGTNYEQYF. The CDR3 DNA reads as TGTGCCAGCAGCCCCGGGACAAACTACGAGCAGTACTTC.

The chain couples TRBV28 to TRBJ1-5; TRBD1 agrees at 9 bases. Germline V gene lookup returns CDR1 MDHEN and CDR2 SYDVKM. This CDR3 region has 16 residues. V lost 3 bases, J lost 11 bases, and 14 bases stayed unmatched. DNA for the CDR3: TGTGCCAGCAGTTTGCTGTCTTGGGACAGGGACGGGGCCCAGCATTTT. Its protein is CASSLLSWDRDGAQHF.

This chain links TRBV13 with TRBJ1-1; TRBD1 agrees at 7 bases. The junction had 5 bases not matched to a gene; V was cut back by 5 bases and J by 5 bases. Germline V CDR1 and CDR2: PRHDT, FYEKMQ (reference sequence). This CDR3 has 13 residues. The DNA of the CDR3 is TGTGCCAGCAGCAGAACAGGGGAAACTGAAGCTTTCTTT. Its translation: CASSRTGETEAFF.

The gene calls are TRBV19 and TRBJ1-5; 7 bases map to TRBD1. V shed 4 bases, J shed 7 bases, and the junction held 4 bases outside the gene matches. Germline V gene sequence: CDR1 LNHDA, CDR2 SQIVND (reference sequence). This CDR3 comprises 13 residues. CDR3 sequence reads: CASSKAGGQPQHF. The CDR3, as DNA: TGTGCCAGTAGTAAGGCAGGGGGACAGCCCCAGCATTTT.

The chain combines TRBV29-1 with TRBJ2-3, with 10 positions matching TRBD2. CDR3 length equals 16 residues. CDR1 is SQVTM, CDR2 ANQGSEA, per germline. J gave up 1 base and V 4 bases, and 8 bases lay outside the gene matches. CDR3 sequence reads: CSVAPGSGRGTDTQYF. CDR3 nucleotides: TGCAGCGTTGCCCCAGGGAGCGGGAGGGGCACAGATACGCAGTATTTT.

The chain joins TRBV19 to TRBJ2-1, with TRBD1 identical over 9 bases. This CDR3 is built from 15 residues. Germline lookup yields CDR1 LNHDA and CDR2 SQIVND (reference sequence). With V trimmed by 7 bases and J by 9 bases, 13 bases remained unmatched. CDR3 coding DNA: TGTGCCAGTATTCGGGCCGGGACAGGGACCGGTGAGCAGTTCTTC. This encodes CASIRAGTGTGEQFF.

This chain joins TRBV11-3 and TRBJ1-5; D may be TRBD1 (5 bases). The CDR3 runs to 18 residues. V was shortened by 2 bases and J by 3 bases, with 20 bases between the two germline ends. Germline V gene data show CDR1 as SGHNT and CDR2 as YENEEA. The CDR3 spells CASSLRGGCGGTNQPQHF. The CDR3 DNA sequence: TGTGCCAGCAGCTTAAGGGGAGGGTGCGGGGGAACCAATCAGCCCCAGCATTTT.

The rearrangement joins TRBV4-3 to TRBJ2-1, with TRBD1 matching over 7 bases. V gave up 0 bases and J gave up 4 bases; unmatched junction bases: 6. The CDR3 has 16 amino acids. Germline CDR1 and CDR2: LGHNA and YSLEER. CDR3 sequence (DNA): TGCGCCAGCAGCCAAGATCACAGGGGATTGTACAATGAGCAGTTCTTC. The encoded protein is CASSQDHRGLYNEQFF.

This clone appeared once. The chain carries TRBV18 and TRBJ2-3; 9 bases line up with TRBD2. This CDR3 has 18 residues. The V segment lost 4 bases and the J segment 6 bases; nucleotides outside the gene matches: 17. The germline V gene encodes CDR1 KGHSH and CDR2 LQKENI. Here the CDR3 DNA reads TGTGCCAGCTCACTTACACCTCGGGCTAGCGGGGCTGGTGATACGCAGTATTTT. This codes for CASSLTPRASGAGDTQYF.

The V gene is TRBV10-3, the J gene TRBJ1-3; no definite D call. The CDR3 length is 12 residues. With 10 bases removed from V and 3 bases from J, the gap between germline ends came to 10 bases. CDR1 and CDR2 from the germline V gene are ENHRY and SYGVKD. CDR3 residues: CATVSNGNTIYF. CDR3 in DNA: TGTGCCACGGTATCGAATGGAAACACCATATATTTT.

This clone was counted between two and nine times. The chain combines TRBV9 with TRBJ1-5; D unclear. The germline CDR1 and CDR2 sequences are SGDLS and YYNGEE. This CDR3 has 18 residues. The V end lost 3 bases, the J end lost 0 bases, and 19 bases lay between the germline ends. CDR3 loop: CASSARDRTGYSNQPQHF. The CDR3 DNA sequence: TGTGCCAGCAGCGCGCGTGACCGGACGGGATATAGCAATCAGCCCCAGCATTTT.

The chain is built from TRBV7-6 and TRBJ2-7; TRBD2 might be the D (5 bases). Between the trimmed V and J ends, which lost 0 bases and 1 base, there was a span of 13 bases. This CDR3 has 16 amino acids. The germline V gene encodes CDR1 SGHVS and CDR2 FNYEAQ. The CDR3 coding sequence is TGTGCCAGCAGCTTAGCGCCTGGCGGGTATTCCTACGAGCAGTACTTC. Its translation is CASSLAPGGYSYEQYF.

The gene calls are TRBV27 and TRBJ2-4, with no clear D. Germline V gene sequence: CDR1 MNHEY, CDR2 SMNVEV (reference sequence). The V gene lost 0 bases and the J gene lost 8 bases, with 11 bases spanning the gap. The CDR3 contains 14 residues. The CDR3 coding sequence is TGTGCCAGCAGTTTATCTGGCCCCCTCGACATTCAGTACTTC. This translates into CASSLSGPLDIQYF.

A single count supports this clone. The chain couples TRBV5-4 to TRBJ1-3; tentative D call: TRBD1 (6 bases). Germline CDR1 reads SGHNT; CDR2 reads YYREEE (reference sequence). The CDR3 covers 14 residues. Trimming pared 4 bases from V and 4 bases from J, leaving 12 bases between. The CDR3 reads CASSLWTDGNTIYF. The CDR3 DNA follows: TGTGCCAGCAGCCTATGGACAGACGGAAACACCATATATTTT.

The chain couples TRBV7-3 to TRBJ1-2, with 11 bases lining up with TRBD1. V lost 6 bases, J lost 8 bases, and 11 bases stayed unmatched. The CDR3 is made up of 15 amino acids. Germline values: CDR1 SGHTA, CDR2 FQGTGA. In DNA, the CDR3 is TGTGCCAGCAGACGGGGACAGGGGGGCCTTGAGGGCTACACCTTC. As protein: CASRRGQGGLEGYTF.